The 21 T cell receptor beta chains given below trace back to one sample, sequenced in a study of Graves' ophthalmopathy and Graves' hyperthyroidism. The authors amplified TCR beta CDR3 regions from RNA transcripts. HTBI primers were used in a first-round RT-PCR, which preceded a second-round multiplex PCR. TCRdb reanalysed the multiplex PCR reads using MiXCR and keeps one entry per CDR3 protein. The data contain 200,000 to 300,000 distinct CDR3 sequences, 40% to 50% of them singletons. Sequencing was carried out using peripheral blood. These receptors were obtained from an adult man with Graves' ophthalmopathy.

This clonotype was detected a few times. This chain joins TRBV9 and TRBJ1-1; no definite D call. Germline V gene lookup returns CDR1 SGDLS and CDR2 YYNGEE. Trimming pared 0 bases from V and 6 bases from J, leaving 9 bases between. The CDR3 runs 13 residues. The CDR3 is CASSVGYSSEAFF. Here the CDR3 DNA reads TGTGCCAGCAGCGTAGGTTACTCCTCTGAAGCTTTCTTT.

CDR3 in amino acids: CASSGGTGEMHEQYF. DNA of the CDR3: TGTGCCAGCAGCGGGGGGACAGGGGAGATGCACGAGCAGTACTTC. The chain combines TRBV7-6 with TRBJ2-7, with 10 nucleotides matching TRBD1. Per the germline V gene, CDR1 is SGHVS and CDR2 is FNYEAQ. V was pared by 5 bases and J by 5 bases, with 9 bases of the junction left unmatched. CDR3 length: 15 amino acids.

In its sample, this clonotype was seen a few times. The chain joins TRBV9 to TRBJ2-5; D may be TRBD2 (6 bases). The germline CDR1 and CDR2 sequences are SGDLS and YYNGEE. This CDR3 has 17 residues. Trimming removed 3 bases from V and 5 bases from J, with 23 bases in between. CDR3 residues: CASSAGSTSGRGETQYF. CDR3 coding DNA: TGTGCCAGCAGCGCAGGCTCTACGAGCGGGCGCGGGGAGACCCAGTACTTC.

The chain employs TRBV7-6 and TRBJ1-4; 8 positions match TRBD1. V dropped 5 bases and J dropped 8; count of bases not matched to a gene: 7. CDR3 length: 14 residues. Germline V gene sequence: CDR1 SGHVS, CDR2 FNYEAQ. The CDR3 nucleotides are TGTGCCAGCAGCCGATCGGGACAGGCAGAAAAACTGTTTTTT. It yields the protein CASSRSGQAEKLFF. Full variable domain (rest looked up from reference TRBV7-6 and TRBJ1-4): GAGVSQSPRYKVTKRGQDVALRCDPISGHVSLYWYRQALGQGPEFLTYFNYEAQQDKSGLPNDRFSAERPEGSISTLTIQRTEQRDSAMYRCASSRSGQAEKLFFGSGTQLSVL.

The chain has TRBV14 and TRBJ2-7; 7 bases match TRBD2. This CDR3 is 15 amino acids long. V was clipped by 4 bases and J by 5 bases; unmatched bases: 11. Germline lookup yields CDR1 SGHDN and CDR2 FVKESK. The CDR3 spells CASSLRLSAGHEQYF. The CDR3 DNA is TGTGCCAGCAGCCTCCGGCTGTCAGCGGGGCACGAGCAGTACTTC.

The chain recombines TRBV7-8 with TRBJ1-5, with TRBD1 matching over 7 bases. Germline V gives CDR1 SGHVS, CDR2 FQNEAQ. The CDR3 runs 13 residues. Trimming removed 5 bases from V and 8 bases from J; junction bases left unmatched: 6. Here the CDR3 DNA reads TGTGCCAGCAGCCCCGGACAGGCTGAGCCCCAGCATTTT. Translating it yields CASSPGQAEPQHF.

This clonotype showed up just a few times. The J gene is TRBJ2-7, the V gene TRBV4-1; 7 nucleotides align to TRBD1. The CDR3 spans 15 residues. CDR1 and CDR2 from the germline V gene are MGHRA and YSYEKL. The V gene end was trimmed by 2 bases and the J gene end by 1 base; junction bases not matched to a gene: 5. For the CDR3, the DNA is TGCGCCAGCAGCCAACCGACAGGGCGATCCTACGAGCAGTACTTC. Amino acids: CASSQPTGRSYEQYF.

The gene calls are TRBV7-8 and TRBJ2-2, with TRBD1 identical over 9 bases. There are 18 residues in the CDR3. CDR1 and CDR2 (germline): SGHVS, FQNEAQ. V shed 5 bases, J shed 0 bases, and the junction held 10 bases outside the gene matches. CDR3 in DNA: TGTGCCAGCAGCACCAGCCGGGACAGGGTCGCGAACACCGGGGAGCTGTTTTTT. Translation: CASSTSRDRVANTGELFF.

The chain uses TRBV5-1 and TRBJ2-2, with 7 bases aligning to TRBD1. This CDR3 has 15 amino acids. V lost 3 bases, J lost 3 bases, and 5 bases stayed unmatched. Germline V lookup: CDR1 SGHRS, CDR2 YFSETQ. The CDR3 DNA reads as TGCGCCAGCAGCTATCAGGGGGTGGACACCGGGGAGCTGTTTTTT. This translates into CASSYQGVDTGELFF.

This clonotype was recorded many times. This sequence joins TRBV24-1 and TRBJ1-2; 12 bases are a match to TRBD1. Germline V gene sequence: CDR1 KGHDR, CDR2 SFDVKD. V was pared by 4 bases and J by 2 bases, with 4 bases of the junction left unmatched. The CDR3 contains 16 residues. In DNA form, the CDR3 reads TGTGCCACCAGTGAGCCCGGGACAGGGGGCAACTATGGCTACACCTTC. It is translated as CATSEPGTGGNYGYTF.

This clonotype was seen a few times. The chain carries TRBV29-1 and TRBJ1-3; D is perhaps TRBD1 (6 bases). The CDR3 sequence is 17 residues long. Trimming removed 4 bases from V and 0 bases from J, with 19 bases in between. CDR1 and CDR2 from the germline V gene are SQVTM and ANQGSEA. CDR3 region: CSVAGGTELFSGNTIYF. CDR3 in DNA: TGCAGCGTTGCGGGGGGCACCGAATTGTTCTCTGGAAACACCATATATTTT.

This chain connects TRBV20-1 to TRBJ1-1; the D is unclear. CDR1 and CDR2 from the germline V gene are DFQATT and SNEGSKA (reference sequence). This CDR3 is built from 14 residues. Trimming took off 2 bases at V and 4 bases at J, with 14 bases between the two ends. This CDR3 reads CSARIGSSGTEAFF. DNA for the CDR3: TGCAGTGCTAGAATCGGCAGTTCGGGCACTGAAGCTTTCTTT.

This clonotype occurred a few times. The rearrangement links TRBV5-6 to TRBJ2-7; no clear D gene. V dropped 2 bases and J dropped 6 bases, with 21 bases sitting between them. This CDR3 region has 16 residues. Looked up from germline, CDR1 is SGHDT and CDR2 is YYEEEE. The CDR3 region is CASSFVRSGRTVEQYF. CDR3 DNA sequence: TGTGCCAGCAGCTTCGTGCGGTCGGGCAGAACGGTCGAGCAGTACTTC.

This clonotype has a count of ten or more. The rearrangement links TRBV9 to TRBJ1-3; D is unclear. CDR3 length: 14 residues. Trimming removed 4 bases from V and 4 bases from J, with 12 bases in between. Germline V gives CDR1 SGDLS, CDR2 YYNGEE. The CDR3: CASSPYGVGNTIYF. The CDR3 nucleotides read TGTGCCAGCAGCCCCTATGGGGTAGGAAACACCATATATTTT.

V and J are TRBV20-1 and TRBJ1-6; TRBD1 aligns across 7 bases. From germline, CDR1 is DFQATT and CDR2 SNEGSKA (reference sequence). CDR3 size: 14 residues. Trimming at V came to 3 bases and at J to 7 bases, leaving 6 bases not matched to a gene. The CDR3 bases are TGCAGTGCTAGCGGGACAGACCTAAATTCACCCCTCCACTTT. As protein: CSASGTDLNSPLHF.

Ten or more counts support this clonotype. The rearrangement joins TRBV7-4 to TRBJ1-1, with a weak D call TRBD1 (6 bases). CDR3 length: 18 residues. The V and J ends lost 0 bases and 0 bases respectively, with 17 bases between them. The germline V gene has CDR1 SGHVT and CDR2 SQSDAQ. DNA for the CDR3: TGTGCCAGCAGCTTAGCGCCTCGGGGCCCAGGGGTGAACACTGAAGCTTTCTTT. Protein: CASSLAPRGPGVNTEAFF.

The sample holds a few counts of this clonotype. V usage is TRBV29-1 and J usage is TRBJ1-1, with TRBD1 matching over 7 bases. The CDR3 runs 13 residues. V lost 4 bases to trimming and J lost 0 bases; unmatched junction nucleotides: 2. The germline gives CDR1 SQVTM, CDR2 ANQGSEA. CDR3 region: CSVGQGVNTEAFF. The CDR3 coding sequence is TGCAGCGTTGGACAGGGAGTGAACACTGAAGCTTTCTTT. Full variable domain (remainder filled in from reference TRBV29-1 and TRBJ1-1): SAVISQKPSRDICQRGTSLTIQCQVDSQVTMMFWYRQQPGQSLTLIATANQGSEATYESGFVIDKFPISRPNLTFSTLTVSNMSPEDSSIYLCSVGQGVNTEAFFGQGTRLTVV.

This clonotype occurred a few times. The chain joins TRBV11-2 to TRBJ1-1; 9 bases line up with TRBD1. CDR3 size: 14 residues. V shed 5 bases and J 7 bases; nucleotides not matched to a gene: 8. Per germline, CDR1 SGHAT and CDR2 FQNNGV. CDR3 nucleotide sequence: TGTGCCAGCAGCCGCTCGGGGACAGGGTTTGAAGCTTTCTTT. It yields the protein CASSRSGTGFEAFF.

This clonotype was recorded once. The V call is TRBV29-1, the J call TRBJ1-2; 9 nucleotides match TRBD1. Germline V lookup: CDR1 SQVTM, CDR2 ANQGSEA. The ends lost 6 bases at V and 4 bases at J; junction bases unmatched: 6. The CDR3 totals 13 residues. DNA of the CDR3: TGCAGCGTGGTTGGGACAGGGTCCTATGGCTACACCTTC. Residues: CSVVGTGSYGYTF. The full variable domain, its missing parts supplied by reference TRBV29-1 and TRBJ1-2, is SAVISQKPSRDICQRGTSLTIQCQVDSQVTMMFWYRQQPGQSLTLIATANQGSEATYESGFVIDKFPISRPNLTFSTLTVSNMSPEDSSIYLCSVVGTGSYGYTFGSGTRLTVV.

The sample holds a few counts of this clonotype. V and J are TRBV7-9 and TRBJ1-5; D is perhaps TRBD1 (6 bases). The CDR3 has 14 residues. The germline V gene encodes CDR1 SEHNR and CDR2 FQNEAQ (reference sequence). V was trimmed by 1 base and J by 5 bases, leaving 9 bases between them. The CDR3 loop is CASSLEGVYQPQHF. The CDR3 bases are TGTGCCAGCAGCTTAGAGGGGGTTTATCAGCCCCAGCATTTT. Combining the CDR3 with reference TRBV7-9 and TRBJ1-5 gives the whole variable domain DTGVSQNPRHKITKRGQNVTFRCDPISEHNRLYWYRQTLGQGPEFLTYFQNEAQLEKSRLLSDRFSAERPKGSFSTLEIQRTEQGDSAMYLCASSLEGVYQPQHFGDGTRLSIL.

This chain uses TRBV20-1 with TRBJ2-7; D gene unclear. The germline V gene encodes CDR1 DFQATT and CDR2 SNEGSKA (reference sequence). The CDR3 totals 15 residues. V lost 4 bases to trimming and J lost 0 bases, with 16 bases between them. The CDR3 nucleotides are TGCAGTGCTAAATCCGGAGATTGGAGCTCCTACGAGCAGTACTTC. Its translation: CSAKSGDWSSYEQYF.